This T cell receptor beta chain was sequenced in a study of T cells in Graves' hyperthyroidism and ophthalmopathy. This CDR3 contains 15 residues. Germline lookup yields CDR1 LGHDT and CDR2 YNNKEL (reference sequence). In regard to this clonotype: Its target is unknown. A much larger clone lies one base from this, so it may be a read error.

Amplification of TCR beta CDR3 regions used RNA as the template. Primed by the HTBI set, a first-round RT-PCR was run on the TCR CDR3. TCRdb re-called the multiplex PCR reads with MiXCR, one entry per CDR3 protein. Found here are about 410,000 distinct CDR3 sequences, about 15% of them singletons; the top ten hold about 13%. Study results and limitations: Ophthalmopathy and stable hyperthyroidism were separated by a 13 V-J model. Ophthalmopathy got predicted by the model a median around 6.8 months before its onset.

Sequencing was done on a sample of blood. The source of this sequence is a man aged 18 to 30 with Graves' ophthalmopathy. The chain recombines TRBV3-1 with TRBJ2-2; D may be TRBD2 (5 bases). For the CDR3, the DNA is TGTGCCAGCAGCCAAGGGAGGTGGCCAGCCGGGGAGCTGTCTTTT. The encoded protein is CASSQGRWPAGELSF.